The present T cell receptor (beta chain) was sequenced within a study of blood T cell repertoires in COVID-19. Study-level information: The United States, Italy and Spain supplied acute and convalescent COVID-19 samples. The analysed material was cDNA or gDNA that came from T cells, B-cell-depleted T cells, or PBMCs.

Germline CDR1 is SGHDN and CDR2 is FVKESK. The CDR3 length is 17 residues. V was shortened by 3 bases and J by 2 bases, with 20 bases between the two germline ends. Per the study methods: Estimated nucleated cell counts came from reference gene primer amplification. The assay was immunoSEQ multiplex PCR, and TCRdb's table has in-frame clones only and misses some. V and J calls and clone size are as listed in that table; D and trimming were resolved from the DNA. The sample has about 36,000 clones, 90% seen once. The sample was peripheral blood. The receptor was isolated from a human donor in a cohort sampled during active COVID-19. V gene TRBV14 combines with J gene TRBJ2-7, with D possibly matching TRBD1 (6 bases). The CDR3 here is CASSQRPAGASPYEQYF. The CDR3 DNA reads as TGTGCCAGCAGCCAGAGACCCGCAGGGGCCTCCCCCTACGAGCAGTACTTC.